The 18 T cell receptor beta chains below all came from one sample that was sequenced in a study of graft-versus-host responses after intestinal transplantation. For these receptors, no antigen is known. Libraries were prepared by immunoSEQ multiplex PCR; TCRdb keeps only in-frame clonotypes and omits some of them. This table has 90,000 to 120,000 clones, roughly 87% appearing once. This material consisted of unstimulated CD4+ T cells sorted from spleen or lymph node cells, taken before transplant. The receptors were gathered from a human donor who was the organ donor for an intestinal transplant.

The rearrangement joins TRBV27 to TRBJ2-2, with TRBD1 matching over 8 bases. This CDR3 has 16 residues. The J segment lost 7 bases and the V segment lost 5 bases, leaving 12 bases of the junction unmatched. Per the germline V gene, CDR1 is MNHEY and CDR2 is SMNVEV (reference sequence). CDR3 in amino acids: CASSPRQGAPVGELFF. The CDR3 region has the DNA TGTGCCAGCAGTCCCCGGCAGGGGGCGCCGGTCGGGGAGCTGTTTTTT.

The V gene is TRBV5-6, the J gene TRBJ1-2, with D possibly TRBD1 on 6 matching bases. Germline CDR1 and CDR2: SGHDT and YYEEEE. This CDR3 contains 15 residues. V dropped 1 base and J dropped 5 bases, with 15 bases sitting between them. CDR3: CASSLWGPRGYGYTF. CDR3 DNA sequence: TGTGCCAGCAGCTTGTGGGGGCCCCGGGGGTATGGCTACACCTTC. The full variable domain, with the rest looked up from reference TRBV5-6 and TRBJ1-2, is DAGVTQSPTHLIKTRGQQVTLRCSPKSGHDTVSWYQQALGQGPQFIFQYYEEEERQRGNFPDRFSGHQFPNYSSELNVNALLLGDSALYLCASSLWGPRGYGYTFGSGTRLTVV.

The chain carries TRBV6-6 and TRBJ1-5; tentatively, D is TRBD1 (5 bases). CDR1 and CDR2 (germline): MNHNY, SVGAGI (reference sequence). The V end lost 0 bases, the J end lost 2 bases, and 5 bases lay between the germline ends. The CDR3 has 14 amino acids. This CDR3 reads CASSYSGGNQPQHF. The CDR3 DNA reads TGTGCCAGCAGTTACTCAGGGGGCAATCAGCCCCAGCATTTT.

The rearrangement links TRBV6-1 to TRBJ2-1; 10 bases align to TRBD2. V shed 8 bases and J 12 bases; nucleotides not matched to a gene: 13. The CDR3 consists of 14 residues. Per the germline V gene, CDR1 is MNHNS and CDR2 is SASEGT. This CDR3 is CASHSGGGGGWQFF. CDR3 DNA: TGTGCCAGCCACAGCGGGGGGGGCGGAGGGTGGCAGTTCTTC.

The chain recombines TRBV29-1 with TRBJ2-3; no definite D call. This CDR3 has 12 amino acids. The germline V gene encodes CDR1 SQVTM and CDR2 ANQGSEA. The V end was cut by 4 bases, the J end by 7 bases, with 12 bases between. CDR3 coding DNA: TGCAGCGTTGGGGCAGCCGTCAATACGCAGTATTTT. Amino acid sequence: CSVGAAVNTQYF.

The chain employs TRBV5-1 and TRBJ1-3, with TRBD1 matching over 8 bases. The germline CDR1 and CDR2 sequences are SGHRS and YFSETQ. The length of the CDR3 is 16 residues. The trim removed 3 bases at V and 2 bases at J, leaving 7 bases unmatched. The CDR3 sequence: CASSSQGASTGNTIYF. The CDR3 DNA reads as TGCGCCAGCAGCTCGCAGGGGGCCAGTACTGGAAACACCATATATTTT.

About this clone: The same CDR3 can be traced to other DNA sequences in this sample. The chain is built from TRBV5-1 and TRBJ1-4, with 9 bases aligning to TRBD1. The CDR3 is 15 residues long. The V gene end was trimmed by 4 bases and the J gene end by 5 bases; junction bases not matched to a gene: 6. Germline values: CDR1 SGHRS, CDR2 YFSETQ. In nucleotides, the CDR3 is TGCGCCAGCAGCGTCGCCGGGACAGGGAATGAAAAACTGTTTTTT. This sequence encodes CASSVAGTGNEKLFF.

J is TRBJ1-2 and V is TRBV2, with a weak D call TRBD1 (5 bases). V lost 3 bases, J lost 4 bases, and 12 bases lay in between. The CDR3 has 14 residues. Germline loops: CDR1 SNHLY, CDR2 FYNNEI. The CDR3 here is CASSESRDRYGYTF. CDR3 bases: TGTGCCAGCAGTGAGTCCCGGGACCGCTATGGCTACACCTTC.

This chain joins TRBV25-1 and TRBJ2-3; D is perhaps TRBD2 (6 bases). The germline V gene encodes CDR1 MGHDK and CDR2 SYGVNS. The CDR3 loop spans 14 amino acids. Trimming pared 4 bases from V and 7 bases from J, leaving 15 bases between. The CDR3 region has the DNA TGTGCCAGCAGTGGACATTCTAGCGTAAATACGCAGTATTTT. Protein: CASSGHSSVNTQYF.

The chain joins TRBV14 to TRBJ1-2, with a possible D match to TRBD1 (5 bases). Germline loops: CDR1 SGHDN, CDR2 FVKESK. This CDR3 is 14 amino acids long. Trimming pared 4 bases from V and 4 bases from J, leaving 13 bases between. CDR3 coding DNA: TGTGCCAGCAGCCTCATAGTGGGGGGCTATGGCTACACCTTC. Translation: CASSLIVGGYGYTF.

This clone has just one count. The CDR3 DNA follows: TGTGCCAGCAGAACAGGGGAAGGGACCCAGTACTTC. This translates into CASRTGEGTQYF. The chain recombines TRBV6-1 with TRBJ2-5; 7 bases align to TRBD1. Germline V CDR1 and CDR2: MNHNS, SASEGT. V shed 6 bases, J shed 7 bases, and the junction held 5 bases outside the gene matches. The CDR3 runs 12 residues.

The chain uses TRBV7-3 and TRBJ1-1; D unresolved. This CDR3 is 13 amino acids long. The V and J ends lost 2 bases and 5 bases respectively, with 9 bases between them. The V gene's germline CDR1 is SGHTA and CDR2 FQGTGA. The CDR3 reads CASSLGLGTEAFF. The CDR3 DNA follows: TGTGCCAGCAGCTTAGGTCTGGGTACTGAAGCTTTCTTT.

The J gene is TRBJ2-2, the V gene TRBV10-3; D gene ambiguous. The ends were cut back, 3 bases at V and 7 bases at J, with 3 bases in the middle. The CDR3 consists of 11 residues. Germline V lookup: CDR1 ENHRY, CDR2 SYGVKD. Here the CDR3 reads CAISDGGELFF. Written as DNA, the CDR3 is TGTGCCATCAGTGACGGCGGGGAGCTGTTTTTT.

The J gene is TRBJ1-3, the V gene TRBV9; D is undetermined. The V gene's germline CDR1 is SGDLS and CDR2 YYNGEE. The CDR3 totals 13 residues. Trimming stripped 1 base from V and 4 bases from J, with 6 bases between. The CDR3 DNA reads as TGTGCCAGCAGCGTACCGGCCGGAAACACCATATATTTT. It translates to CASSVPAGNTIYF.

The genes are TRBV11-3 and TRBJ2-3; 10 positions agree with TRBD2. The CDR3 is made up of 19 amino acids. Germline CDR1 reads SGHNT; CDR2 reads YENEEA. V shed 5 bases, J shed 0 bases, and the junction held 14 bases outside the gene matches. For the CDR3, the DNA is TGTGCCAGCAGCCCAGGTGAGCGGGAGGGGGAAACTAGCACAGATACGCAGTATTTT. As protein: CASSPGEREGETSTDTQYF.

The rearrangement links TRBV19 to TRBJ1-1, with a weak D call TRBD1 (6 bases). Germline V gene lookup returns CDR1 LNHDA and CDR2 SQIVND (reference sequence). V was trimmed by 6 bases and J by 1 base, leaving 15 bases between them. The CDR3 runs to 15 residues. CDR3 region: CASSTTGTRNTEAFF. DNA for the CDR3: TGTGCCAGTAGCACAACCGGGACACGGAACACTGAAGCTTTCTTT.

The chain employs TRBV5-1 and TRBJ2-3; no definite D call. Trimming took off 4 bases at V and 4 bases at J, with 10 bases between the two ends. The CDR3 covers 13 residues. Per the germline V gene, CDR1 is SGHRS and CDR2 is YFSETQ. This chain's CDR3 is CASSPSIADTQYF. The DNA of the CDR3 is TGCGCCAGCAGCCCTTCGATCGCAGATACGCAGTATTTT.

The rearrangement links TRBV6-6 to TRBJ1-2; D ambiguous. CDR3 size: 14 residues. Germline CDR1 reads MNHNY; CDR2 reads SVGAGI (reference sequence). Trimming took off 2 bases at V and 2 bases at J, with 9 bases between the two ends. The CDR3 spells CASSYTTENYGYTF. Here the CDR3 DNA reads TGTGCCAGCAGTTACACTACAGAAAACTATGGCTACACCTTC.